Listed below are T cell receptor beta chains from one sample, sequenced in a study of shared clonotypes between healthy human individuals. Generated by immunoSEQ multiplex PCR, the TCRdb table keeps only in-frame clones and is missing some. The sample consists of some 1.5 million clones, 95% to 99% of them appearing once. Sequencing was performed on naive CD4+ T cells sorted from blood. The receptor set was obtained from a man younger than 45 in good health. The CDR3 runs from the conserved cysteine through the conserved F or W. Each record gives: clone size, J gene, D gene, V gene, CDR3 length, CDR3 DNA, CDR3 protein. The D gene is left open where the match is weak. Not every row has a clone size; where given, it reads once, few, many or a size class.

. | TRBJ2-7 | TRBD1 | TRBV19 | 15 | TGTGCCAGTAGTATGGACAGGGTGAGCTCCTACGAGCAGTACTTC | CASSMDRVSSYEQYF
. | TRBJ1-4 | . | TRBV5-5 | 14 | TGTGCCAGCAGCGTTACAGGGACTAATGAAAAACTGTTTTTT | CASSVTGTNEKLFF
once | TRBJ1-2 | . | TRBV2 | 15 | TGTGCCAGCAGTGAAGCGCTTCGGTTAGGCTATGGCTACACCTTC | CASSEALRLGYGYTF
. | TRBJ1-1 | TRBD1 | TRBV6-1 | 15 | TGTGCCAGCGCGGTAAAGGACAGGGGGAGCACTGAAGCTTTCTTT | CASAVKDRGSTEAFF
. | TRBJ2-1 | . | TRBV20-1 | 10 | TGCAGCCCCACCCCCCATGAGCAGTTCTTC | CSPTPHEQFF
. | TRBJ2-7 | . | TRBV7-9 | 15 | TGTGCCAGCAGCTCCCGGACAGTTTCCTCCTACGAGCAGTACTTC | CASSSRTVSSYEQYF
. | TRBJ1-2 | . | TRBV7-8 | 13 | TGTGCCAGCAGCTTACTTGACAGAGGGGGGTACACCTTC | CASSLLDRGGYTF
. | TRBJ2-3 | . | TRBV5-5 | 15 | TGTGCCAGCAGCTTGGCTCCAGCCCACACAGATACGCAGTATTTT | CASSLAPAHTDTQYF
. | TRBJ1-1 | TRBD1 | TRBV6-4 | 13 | TGTGCCAGCAGTCCGGACAGGGGAACTGAAGCTTTCTTT | CASSPDRGTEAFF
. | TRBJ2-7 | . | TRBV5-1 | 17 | TGCGCCAGCAGCTTGGGACCCGCCGCGTCGGGCGCCTACGAGCAGTACTTC | CASSLGPAASGAYEQYF
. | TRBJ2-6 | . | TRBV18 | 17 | TGTGCCAGCTCACCGTCGGGACAAAACTCTGGGGCCAACGTCCTGACTTTC | CASSPSGQNSGANVLTF
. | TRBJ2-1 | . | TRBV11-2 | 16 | TGTGCCAGCAGCTTAGTGAGGCTGCGGGGTACCAATGAGCAGTTCTTC | CASSLVRLRGTNEQFF
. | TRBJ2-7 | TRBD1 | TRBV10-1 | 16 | TGCGCCAGCAGCGACGCATCTATACAGGGGACCTACGAGCAGTACTTC | CASSDASIQGTYEQYF
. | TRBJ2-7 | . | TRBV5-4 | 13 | TGTGCCAGCAGCTCCAAATGGGAGGACGAGCAGTACTTC | CASSSKWEDEQYF
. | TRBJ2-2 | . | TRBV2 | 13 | TGTGCCAGCAGTAGGGGTGTGACCGGGGAGCTGTTTTTT | CASSRGVTGELFF
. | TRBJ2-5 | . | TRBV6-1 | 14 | TGTGCCAGCAGTGACCGACTTGTCCAAGAGACCCAGTACTTC | CASSDRLVQETQYF
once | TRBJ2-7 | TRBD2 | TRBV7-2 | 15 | TGTGCCAGCAGCTCGCTCCAGCGGGAGGGCTACGAGCAGTACTTC | CASSSLQREGYEQYF
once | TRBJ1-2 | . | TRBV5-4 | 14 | TGTGCCAGCAGCTTGGAGACGGCAAACTATGGCTACACCTTC | CASSLETANYGYTF
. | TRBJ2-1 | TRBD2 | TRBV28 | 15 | TGTGCCAGCAGTCTCATGGCTAGCGGAGACAATGAGCAGTTCTTC | CASSLMASGDNEQFF
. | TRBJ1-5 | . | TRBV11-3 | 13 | TGTGCCAGCAGCTTCAGAACCAATCAGCCCCAGCATTTT | CASSFRTNQPQHF
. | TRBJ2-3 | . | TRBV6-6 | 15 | TGTGCCAGCAGTTACCTTGGACTTTCGACAGATACGCAGTATTTT | CASSYLGLSTDTQYF
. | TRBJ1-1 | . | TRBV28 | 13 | TGTGCCAGCAGTCTACCCGCCTCGGCGGTAGCTTTCTTT | CASSLPASAVAFF
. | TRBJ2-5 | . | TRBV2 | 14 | TGTGCCAGCCTACACCGGGTCAACCTGGAGACCCAGTACTTC | CASLHRVNLETQYF
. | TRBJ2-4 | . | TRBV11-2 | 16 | TGTGCCAGCAGCTTACGGAGCGGTCTAGCCAAAAACATTCAGTACTTC | CASSLRSGLAKNIQYF
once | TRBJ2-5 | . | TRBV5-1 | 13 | TGCGCCAGCAGCTTCGGGACTCAAGAGACCCAGTACTTC | CASSFGTQETQYF
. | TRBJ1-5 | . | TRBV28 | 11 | TGTGCCAGCAGAATCGGAGGTCTCTGGCATTTT | CASRIGGLWHF
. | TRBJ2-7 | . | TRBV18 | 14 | TGTGCCAGCTCCCCGACGGACGGCGGCTACGAGCAGTACTTC | CASSPTDGGYEQYF
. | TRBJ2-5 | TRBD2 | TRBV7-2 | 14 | TGTGCCAGCAGCTTAGGGGGACTAGATGGGACCCAGTACTTC | CASSLGGLDGTQYF
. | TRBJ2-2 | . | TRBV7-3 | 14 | TGTGCCAGCGGGTTGGGGATGAACACCGGGGAGCTGTTTTTT | CASGLGMNTGELFF
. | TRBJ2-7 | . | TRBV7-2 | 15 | TGTGCCAGCAGGGAGGGGGGAAAGAACTCCTACGAGCAGTACTTC | CASREGGKNSYEQYF
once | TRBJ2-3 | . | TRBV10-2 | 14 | TGCGCCAGCAGTGACCAGGGACCGACAGATACGCAGTATTTT | CASSDQGPTDTQYF
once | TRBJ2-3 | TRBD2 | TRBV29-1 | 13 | TGCAGCGCGGGACTAGCGGGCACAGATACGCAGTATTTT | CSAGLAGTDTQYF
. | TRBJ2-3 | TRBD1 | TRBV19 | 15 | TGTGCCAGTAGAATGGACAGGGGTAGCACAGATACGCAGTATTTT | CASRMDRGSTDTQYF
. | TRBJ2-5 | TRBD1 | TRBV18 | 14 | TGTGCCAGCTCACTGAACAGGGGGCAAGAGACCCAGTACTTC | CASSLNRGQETQYF
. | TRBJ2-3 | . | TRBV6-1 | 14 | TGTGCCAGCAGTGAATTCAGTTTGGCCCCCGCCCTGTATTTT | CASSEFSLAPALYF